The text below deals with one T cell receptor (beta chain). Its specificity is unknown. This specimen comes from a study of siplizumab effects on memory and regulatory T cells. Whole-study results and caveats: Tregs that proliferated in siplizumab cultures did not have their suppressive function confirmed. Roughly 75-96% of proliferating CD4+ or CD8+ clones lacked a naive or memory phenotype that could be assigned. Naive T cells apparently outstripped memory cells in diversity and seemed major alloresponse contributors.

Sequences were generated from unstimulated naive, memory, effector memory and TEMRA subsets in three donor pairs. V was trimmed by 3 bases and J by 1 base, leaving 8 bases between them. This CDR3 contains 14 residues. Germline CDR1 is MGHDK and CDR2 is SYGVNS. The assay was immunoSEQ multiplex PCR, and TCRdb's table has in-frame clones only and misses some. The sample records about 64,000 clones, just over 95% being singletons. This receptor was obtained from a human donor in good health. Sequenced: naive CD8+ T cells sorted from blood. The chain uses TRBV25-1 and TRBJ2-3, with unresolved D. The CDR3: CASSDGWGTDTQYF. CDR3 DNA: TGTGCCAGCAGTGATGGATGGGGCACAGATACGCAGTATTTT.